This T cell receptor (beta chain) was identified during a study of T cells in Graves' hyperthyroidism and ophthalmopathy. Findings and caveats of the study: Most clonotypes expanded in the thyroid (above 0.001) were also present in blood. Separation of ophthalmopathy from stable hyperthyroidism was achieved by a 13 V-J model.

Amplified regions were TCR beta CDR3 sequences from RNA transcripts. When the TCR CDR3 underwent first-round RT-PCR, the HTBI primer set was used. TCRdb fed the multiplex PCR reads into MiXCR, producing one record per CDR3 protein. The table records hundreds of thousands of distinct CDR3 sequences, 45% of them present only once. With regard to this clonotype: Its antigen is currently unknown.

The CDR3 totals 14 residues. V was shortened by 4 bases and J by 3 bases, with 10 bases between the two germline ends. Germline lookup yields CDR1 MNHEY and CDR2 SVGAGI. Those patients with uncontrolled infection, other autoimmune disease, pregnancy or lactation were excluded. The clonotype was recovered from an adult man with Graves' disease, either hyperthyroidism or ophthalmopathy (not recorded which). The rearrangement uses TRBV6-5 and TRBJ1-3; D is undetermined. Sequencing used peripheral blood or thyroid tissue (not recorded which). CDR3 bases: TGTGCCAGCAGTTTATACGGGTTTGGAAACACCATATATTTT. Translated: CASSLYGFGNTIYF.